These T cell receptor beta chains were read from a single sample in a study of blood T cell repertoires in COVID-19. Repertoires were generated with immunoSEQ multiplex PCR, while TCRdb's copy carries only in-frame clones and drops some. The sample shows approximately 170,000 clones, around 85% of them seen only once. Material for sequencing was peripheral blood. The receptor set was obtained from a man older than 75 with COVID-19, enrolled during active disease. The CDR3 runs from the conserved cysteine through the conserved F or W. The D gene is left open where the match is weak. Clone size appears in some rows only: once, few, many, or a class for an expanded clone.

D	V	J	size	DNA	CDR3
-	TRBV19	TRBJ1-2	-	TGTGCCAGTAGCGAAACAGGCCGGGACTATGGCTACACCTTC	CASSETGRDYGYTF
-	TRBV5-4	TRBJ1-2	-	TGTGCCAGCAGCTTGCGGGGGGACTATGGCTACACCTTC	CASSLRGDYGYTF
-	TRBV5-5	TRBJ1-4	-	TGTGCCAGCCCCCGGGGGAAAAAACTGTTTTTT	CASPRGKKLFF
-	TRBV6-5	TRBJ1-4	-	TGTGCCAGCAGTTACGGAGACGGAGCAACTAATGAAAAACTGTTTTTT	CASSYGDGATNEKLFF
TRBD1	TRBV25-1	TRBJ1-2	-	TGTGCCAGCAGTGAATATGGGATAATGACAGGGTCCTATGGCTACACCTTC	CASSEYGIMTGSYGYTF
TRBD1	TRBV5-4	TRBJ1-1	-	TGTGCCAGCAGCTCACCGGGACAGGGAAACACTGAAGCTTTCTTT	CASSSPGQGNTEAFF
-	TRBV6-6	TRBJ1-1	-	TGTGCCAGCAGTTATCAGGGAAATGCTTTCTTT	CASSYQGNAFF
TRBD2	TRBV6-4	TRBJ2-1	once	TGTGCCAGCAGTGACTCGACTGGGACTAGACTTTACAATGAGCAGTTCTTC	CASSDSTGTRLYNEQFF
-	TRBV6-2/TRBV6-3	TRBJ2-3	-	TGTGCCAGCAGTGGGGACTCTTCAGATACGCAGTATTTT	CASSGDSSDTQYF
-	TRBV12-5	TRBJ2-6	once	TGTGCTAGTGGTTTAATAAGTAGCTCTGGGGCCAACGTCCTGACTTTC	CASGLISSSGANVLTF
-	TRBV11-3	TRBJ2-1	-	TGTGCCAGCAGCTCCGGTGAAAATGAGCAGTTCTTC	CASSSGENEQFF
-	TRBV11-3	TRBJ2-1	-	TGTGCCAGCAGCCCGGACAGCTCCTACAATGAGCAGTTCTTC	CASSPDSSYNEQFF
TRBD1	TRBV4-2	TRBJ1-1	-	TGTGCCAGCAGCCAAGTTCATGAGGGGGCGCACACTGAAGCTTTCTTT	CASSQVHEGAHTEAFF
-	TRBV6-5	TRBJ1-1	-	TGTGCCAGCAGTTACTTGGACAGTGCGAACACTGAAGCTTTCTTT	CASSYLDSANTEAFF
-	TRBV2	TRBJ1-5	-	TGTGCCAGCAGCGATTTGAGTCAGCCCCAGCATTTT	CASSDLSQPQHF
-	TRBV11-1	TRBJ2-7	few	TGTGCCAGCAGCTTCTTGGTCAGGCACGAGCAGTACTTC	CASSFLVRHEQYF
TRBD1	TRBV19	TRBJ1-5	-	TGTGCCAGTAGTTTGGACAGGGCCTTCAATCAGCCCCAGCATTTT	CASSLDRAFNQPQHF